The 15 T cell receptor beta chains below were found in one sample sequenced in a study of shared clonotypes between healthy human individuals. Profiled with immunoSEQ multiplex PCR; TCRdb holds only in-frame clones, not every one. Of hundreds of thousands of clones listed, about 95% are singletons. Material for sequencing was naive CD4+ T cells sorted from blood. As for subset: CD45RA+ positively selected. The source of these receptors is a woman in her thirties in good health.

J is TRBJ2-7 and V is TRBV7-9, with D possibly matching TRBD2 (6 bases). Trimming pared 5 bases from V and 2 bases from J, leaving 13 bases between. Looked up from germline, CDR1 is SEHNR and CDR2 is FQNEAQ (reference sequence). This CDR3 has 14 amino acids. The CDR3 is CASSPTGGPYEQYF. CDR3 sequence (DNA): TGTGCCAGCAGCCCCACCGGAGGGCCCTACGAGCAGTACTTC.

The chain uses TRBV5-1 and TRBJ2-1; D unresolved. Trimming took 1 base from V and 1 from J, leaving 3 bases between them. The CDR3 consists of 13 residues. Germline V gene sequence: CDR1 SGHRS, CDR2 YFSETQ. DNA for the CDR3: TGCGCCAGCAGCTTGTTTTCCTACAATGAGCAGTTCTTC. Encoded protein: CASSLFSYNEQFF.

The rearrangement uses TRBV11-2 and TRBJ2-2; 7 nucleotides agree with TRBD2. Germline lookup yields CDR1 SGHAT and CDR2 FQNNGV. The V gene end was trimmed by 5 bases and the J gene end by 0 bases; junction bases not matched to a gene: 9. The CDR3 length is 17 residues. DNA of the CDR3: TGTGCCAGCAGCCCCCATTTGGGGACTACGAACACCGGGGAGCTGTTTTTT. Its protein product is CASSPHLGTTNTGELFF.

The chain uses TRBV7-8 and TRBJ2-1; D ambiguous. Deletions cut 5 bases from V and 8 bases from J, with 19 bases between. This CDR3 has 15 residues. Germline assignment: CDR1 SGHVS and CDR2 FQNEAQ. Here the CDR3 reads CASSVLPDGLDEQFF. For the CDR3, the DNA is TGTGCCAGCAGCGTCCTCCCCGACGGTTTGGATGAGCAGTTCTTC.

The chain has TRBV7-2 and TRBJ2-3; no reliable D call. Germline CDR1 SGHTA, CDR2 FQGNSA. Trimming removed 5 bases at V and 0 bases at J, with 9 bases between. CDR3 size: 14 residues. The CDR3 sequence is CASSPVWSTDTQYF. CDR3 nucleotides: TGTGCCAGCAGCCCCGTTTGGAGCACAGATACGCAGTATTTT.

The CDR3 DNA sequence: TGTGCCAGCAGCTTGGGTCCAGGGCATAGCAATCAGCCCCAGCATTTT. Its protein product is CASSLGPGHSNQPQHF. The V call is TRBV5-4, the J call TRBJ1-5; possible D gene TRBD1, 5 bases. The CDR3 is made up of 16 amino acids. Germline CDR1 reads SGHNT; CDR2 reads YYREEE (reference sequence). With 0 bases removed from V and 0 bases from J, the gap between germline ends came to 10 bases.

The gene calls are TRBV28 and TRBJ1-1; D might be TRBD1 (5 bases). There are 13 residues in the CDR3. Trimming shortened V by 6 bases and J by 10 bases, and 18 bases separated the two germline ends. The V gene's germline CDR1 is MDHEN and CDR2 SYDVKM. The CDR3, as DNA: TGTGCCAGCAGCCTGGGGCCCGGGGCACGAGCTTTCTTT. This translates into CASSLGPGARAFF.

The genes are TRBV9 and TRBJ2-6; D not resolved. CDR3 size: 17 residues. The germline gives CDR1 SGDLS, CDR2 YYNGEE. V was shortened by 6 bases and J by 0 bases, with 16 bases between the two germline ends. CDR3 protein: CASKSRGVSSGANVLTF. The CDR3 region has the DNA TGTGCCAGCAAATCGAGAGGCGTCAGCTCTGGGGCCAACGTCCTGACTTTC.

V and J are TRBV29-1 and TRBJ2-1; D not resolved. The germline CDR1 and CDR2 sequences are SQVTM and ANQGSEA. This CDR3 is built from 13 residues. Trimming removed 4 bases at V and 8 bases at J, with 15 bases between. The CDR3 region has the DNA TGCAGCGTTGTCAGGCCGCCTGTCGATGAGCAGTTCTTC. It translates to CSVVRPPVDEQFF.

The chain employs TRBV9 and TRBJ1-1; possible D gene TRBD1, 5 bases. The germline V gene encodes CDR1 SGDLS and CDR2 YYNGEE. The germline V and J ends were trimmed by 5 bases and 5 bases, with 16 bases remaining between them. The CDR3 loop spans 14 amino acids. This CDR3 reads CASSVDQGGTEAFF. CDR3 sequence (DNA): TGTGCCAGCAGTGTCGATCAGGGAGGAACTGAAGCTTTCTTT.

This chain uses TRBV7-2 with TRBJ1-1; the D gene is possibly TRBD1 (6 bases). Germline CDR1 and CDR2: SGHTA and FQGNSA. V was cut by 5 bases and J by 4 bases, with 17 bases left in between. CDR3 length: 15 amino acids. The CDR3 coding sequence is TGTGCCAGCAGCAATCGGCCGGCAGGGGCCACTGAAGCTTTCTTT. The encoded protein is CASSNRPAGATEAFF.

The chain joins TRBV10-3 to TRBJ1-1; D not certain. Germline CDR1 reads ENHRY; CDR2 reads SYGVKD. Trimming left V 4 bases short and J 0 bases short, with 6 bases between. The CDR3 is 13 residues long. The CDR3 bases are TGTGCCATCAGTGGACTGGTGAACACTGAAGCTTTCTTT. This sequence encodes CAISGLVNTEAFF.

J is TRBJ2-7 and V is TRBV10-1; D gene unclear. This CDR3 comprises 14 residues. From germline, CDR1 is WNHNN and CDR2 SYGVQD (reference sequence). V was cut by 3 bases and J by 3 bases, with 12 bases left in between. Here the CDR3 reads CASSDSSGFYEQYF. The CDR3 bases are TGCGCCAGCAGTGATAGCAGTGGCTTCTACGAGCAGTACTTC.

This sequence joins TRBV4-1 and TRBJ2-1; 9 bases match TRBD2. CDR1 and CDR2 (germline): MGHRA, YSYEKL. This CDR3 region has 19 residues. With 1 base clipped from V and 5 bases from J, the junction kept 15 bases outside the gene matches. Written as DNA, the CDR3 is TGCGCCAGCAGCCAAGGTGGTCCATTTAGCGGGAGAGTCGACAATGAGCAGTTCTTC. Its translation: CASSQGGPFSGRVDNEQFF.

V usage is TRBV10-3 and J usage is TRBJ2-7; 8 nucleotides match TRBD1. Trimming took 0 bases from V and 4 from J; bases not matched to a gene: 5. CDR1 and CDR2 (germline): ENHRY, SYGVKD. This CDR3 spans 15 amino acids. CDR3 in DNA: TGTGCCATCAGTGAGTCAGGGACAGGACTTTACGAGCAGTACTTC. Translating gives CAISESGTGLYEQYF.